The present T cell receptor (beta chain) was sequenced within a study of T-cell reconstitution after alpha-beta-depleted transplantation in children. Study-level points and caveats: Surviving recipient T cells and thymic progenitors produced the high day-60 TCRbeta diversity seen in some patients. The authors attributed T-cell counts and diversity one year after transplant mostly to newly produced T cells. After transplant, at about two months, alpha-beta T cells were reportedly derived from several hundred expanded graft clones.

Construction of the TCRbeta library involved unique molecular identifiers. MiXCR, applied by TCRdb to the PCR reads, yields one record per CDR3 protein. This table holds hundreds of thousands of distinct CDR3 sequences, around 12% found once. This clonotype was detected many times. What it binds is not known. Per the germline V gene, CDR1 is DFQATT and CDR2 is SNEGSKA (reference sequence). V lost 3 bases to trimming and J lost 4 bases; unmatched junction nucleotides: 6. CDR3 length: 14 amino acids. The material sequenced was PBMCs, taken before TCRalphabeta/CD19-depleted stem cell transplant. This sequence originates from a girl aged 2-10 years with congenital amegakaryocytic thrombocytopenia, due to receive a stem cell transplant. The genes are TRBV20-1 and TRBJ2-3, with 8 bases fitting TRBD2. The CDR3, as DNA: TGCAGTGCTAGTGGACGGGAGGGAGCAGATACGCAGTATTTT. It specifies CSASGREGADTQYF.